This T cell receptor (beta chain) originates from a study of OX40 agonist ivuxolimab in advanced cancers. Study-level information: The patients got ivuxolimab, which is an agonistic anti-OX40 (CD134) antibody.

Germline CDR1 SGHDN, CDR2 FVKESK. With 4 bases clipped from V and 5 bases from J, the junction kept 6 bases outside the gene matches. This CDR3 is built from 15 residues. Data came from immunoSEQ multiplex PCR; TCRdb stores just in-frame clones and leaves some out. The data hold 45,000 to 50,000 clones, with 89% observed a single time. At cycle 4 day 1, cycle 7 day 1, and baseline, blood was sampled. This TCR was sampled from an adult with an advanced solid tumor such as melanoma, head and neck, liver or kidney cancer. Sequenced here: CD4+ or CD8+ T cells sorted from blood, sampled in a trial of the OX40 agonist ivuxolimab. V gene TRBV14 combines with J gene TRBJ2-2; TRBD1 matches 8 bases. The CDR3 is CASSPTGVGTGELFF. CDR3 in DNA: TGTGCCAGCAGCCCGACAGGGGTGGGAACCGGGGAGCTGTTTTTT. Together with reference TRBV14 and TRBJ2-2, the CDR3 gives the full variable domain: EAGVTQFPSHSVIEKGQTVTLRCDPISGHDNLYWYRRVMGKEIKFLLHFVKESKQDESGMPNNRFLAERTGGTYSTLKVQPAELEDSGVYFCASSPTGVGTGELFFGEGSRLTVL.